The following is a TCR beta chain sequence with its context. This specimen belongs to a study of blood T cell repertoires in COVID-19. The CDR3 loop spans 16 amino acids. V lost 4 bases and J lost 3; bases outside the gene matches: 10. Germline assignment: CDR1 LNHDA and CDR2 SQIVND (reference sequence). Repertoires were generated with immunoSEQ multiplex PCR, while TCRdb's copy carries only in-frame clones and drops some. The data contain fewer than 350,000 clones, 80% to 95% of them singletons. The V and J genes are TRBV19 and TRBJ2-5; 8 bases are shared with TRBD2. The sequence was obtained from a woman in her twenties or thirties with COVID-19, enrolled during active disease. Sequencing was performed on peripheral blood. The CDR3 region has the DNA TGTGCCAGTAGTAGTCGGGGTCTAGCGGGTAAAGAGACCCAGTACTTC. Encoded protein: CASSSRGLAGKETQYF.